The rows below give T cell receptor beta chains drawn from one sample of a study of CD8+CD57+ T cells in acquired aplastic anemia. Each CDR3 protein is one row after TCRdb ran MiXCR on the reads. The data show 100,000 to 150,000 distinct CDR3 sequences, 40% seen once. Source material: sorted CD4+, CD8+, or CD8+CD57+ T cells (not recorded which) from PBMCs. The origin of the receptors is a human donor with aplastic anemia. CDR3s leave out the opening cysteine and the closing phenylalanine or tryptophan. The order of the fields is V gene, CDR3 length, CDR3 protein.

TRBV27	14	ASSGADGSSYNEQF
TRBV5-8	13	ASSRGTAKNTEAF
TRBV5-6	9	ASSLANGYT
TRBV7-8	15	ASSPRSGGWWGNEQY
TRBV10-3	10	AISAHPYEQY
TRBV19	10	ASSIYEDGYT
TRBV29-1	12	SVATSGSYNEQF
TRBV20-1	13	SAQRTGNSNQPQH
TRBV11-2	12	ASSRTRLGETQY
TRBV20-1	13	SASYRDRGRETQY
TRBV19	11	ASSMWDRVGYT
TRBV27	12	ASSLQPSKTEAF
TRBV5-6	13	ASSPGTSAKGTQY
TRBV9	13	ASSVGGSGANVLT
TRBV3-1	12	ASSPGQGTTPLH
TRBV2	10	ASSERAQPQH
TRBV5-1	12	ASREGQHTDTQY
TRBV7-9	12	ASREQGSTDTQY
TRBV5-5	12	ASSLRDRYDTIY
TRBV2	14	ASILQKGGGSTEAF
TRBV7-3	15	ASSLTGQASSYNEQF
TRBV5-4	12	ASSLRGASYGYT
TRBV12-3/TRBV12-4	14	ASSLVFSGGHNEQF
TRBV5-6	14	ASTESGGAVTGELF
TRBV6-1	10	ASSESWGITF
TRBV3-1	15	ASSQDQVEPMNTEAF
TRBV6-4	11	ASSDRGGSPLH
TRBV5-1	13	ASSPVAGVGSPLH
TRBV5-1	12	ASSLGSWRNEQF
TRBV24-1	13	ATSDRDWASGELF
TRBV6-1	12	ASSAGTENYGYT
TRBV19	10	ASKSSNQPQH
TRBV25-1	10	ASSRTGGGQY
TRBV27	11	ASSTNAGNTIY
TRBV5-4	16	ASSFQGGKSSGANALT
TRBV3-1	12	ASSQVTAGSEAF
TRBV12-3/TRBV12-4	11	ASSPDRDTEAF
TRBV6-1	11	ASSETGGKTQY
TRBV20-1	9	SARTGYEQY
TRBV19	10	ASKDGLGPLH
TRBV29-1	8	SVGQEKLF
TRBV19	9	STQVGTGFD